The rows below give T cell receptor beta chains drawn from one sample of a study of human T cells and chemical hapten exposure. One entry per CDR3 protein, called by TCRdb with MiXCR from the 5' RACE reads. This sample has 100,000 to 120,000 distinct CDR3 sequences, with approximately 19% found just once. These receptors were taken from a human donor in good health. Both conserved end residues are part of each CDR3. A D gene is named only where the DNA matches it firmly. Rows give clone size only sometimes, using once, few, many, or a class for an expanded clone.

J gene | clone size | D gene | V gene | CDR3 protein | CDR3 DNA
TRBJ1-1 | - | TRBD1 | TRBV29-1 | CSVRRTGDTEAFF | TGCAGCGTTCGTCGGACAGGGGATACTGAAGCTTTCTTT
TRBJ2-1 | - | - | TRBV28 | CASIHRQALHNEQFF | TGTGCCAGCATACACCGACAGGCCCTTCACAATGAGCAGTTCTTC
TRBJ1-3 | few | TRBD1 | TRBV20-1 | CSARDFRGQGNTIYF | TGCAGTGCTAGAGATTTCAGGGGGCAAGGAAACACCATATATTTT
TRBJ2-7 | once | TRBD1 | TRBV28 | CASSFEGAPAYEQYF | TGTGCCAGCAGTTTTGAGGGGGCGCCGGCCTACGAGCAGTACTTC
TRBJ1-1 | - | - | TRBV9 | CASSVAPLNTEAFF | TGTGCCAGCAGCGTAGCCCCTTTGAACACTGAAGCTTTCTTT
TRBJ2-7 | - | - | TRBV24-1 | CATGHRTANIYEQYF | TGTGCCACCGGGCACAGGACAGCGAACATCTACGAGCAGTACTTC
TRBJ1-2 | few | TRBD1 | TRBV5-1 | CASSPRQGKGQGYTF | TGCGCCAGCAGCCCCCGACAGGGGAAGGGCCAAGGCTACACCTTC
TRBJ1-5 | few | TRBD1 | TRBV4-1 | CASSVAGTGGQPQHF | TGCGCCAGCAGCGTAGCCGGGACAGGTGGTCAGCCCCAGCATTTT
TRBJ2-3 | - | TRBD2 | TRBV29-1 | CSVVVAGTSTDTQYF | TGCAGCGTCGTTGTAGCGGGGACTAGCACAGATACGCAGTATTTT
TRBJ1-2 | - | - | TRBV6-1 | CASSKDPSGGYTF | TGTGCCAGCAGTAAGGACCCCTCGGGTGGCTACACCTTC
TRBJ2-3 | - | TRBD2 | TRBV6-5 | CASRPLRLASSTDTQYF | TGTGCCAGCAGACCCCTCAGACTAGCTTCTAGCACAGATACGCAGTATTTT
TRBJ2-3 | - | - | TRBV27 | CASSLPPRAPRGSTDTQYF | TGTGCCAGCAGTTTGCCCCCCCGGGCCCCAAGAGGAAGCACAGATACGCAGTATTTT
TRBJ2-7 | few | - | TRBV29-1 | CSVRQASEQYF | TGCAGCGTCAGACAGGCGAGCGAGCAGTACTTC
TRBJ1-1 | many | - | TRBV6-5 | CASKGGGAFEAFF | TGTGCCAGCAAAGGAGGGGGGGCGTTTGAAGCTTTCTTT
TRBJ1-2 | - | - | TRBV5-1 | CASSPVGEMGYGYTF | TGCGCCAGCAGCCCGGTCGGGGAAATGGGCTATGGCTACACCTTC
TRBJ2-7 | - | TRBD1 | TRBV10-2 | CASSPGQGVTYEQYF | TGCGCCAGCAGTCCAGGACAGGGGGTAACCTACGAGCAGTACTTC
TRBJ2-5 | - | TRBD2 | TRBV20-1 | CSAGEGAGGPETQYF | TGCAGTGCCGGAGAGGGAGCGGGAGGGCCTGAGACCCAGTACTTC
TRBJ1-1 | few | - | TRBV29-1 | CSASQMNTEAFF | TGCAGCGCCTCTCAGATGAACACTGAAGCTTTCTTT
TRBJ1-2 | - | - | TRBV29-1 | CSDRGRGGNYGYTF | TGCAGCGACAGAGGGCGAGGGGGTAACTATGGCTACACCTTC
TRBJ2-5 | few | - | TRBV20-1 | CSARDLRDPGEAQYF | TGCAGTGCTAGAGATCTCCGGGACCCCGGGGAGGCCCAGTACTTC
TRBJ2-5 | - | - | TRBV28 | CASRAVQETQYF | TGTGCCAGCAGGGCTGTCCAAGAGACCCAGTACTTC
TRBJ2-7 | few | - | TRBV4-2 | CASSQDKYEQYF | TGTGCCAGCAGCCAAGATAAGTACGAGCAGTACTTC
TRBJ2-5 | few | - | TRBV7-3 | CASSLAGSPQETQYF | TGTGCCAGCAGCTTAGCGGGGAGCCCCCAAGAGACCCAGTACTTC
TRBJ1-1 | - | - | TRBV29-1 | CSVSGKNTEALF | TGCAGCGTGTCCGGCAAGAACACTGAAGCTTTATTT
TRBJ2-7 | - | TRBD2 | TRBV15 | CATSRDQGDASGRPSREQYF | TGTGCCACCAGCAGAGATCAGGGAGACGCTAGCGGGAGGCCTTCGAGGGAGCAGTACTTC